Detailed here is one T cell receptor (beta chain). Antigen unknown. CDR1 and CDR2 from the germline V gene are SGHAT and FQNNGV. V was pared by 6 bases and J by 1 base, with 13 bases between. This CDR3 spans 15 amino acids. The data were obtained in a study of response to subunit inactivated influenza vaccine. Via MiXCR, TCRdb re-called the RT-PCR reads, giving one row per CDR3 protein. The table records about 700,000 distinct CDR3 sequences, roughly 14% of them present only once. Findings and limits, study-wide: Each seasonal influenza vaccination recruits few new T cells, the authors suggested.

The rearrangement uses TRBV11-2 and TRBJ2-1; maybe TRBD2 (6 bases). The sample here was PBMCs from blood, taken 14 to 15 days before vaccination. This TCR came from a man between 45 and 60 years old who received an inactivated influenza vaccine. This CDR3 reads CASRTYGGSYNEQFF. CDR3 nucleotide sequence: TGTGCCAGCAGGACATACGGGGGTTCCTACAATGAGCAGTTCTTC.